These 20 T cell receptor beta chains were all obtained from the same sample, sequenced in a study of control samples from healthy donors and cancer patients. The protocol was immunoSEQ multiplex PCR, while the TCRdb copy is restricted to in-frame clones and leaves out a portion. The sample holds more than 95,000 clones; 75% to 90% are singletons and the top ten take about 18%. Source material: PBMCs. These receptors all come from a man aged 55 to 69 with lung cancer.

The J gene is TRBJ2-5, the V gene TRBV15; tentatively, D is TRBD2 (6 bases). This CDR3 has 13 residues. V shed 8 bases and J shed 0 bases, with 10 bases lying between them. Germline values: CDR1 LNHNV, CDR2 YYDKDF (reference sequence). CDR3 nucleotides: TGTGCCACCGGGACGGGGGACCAAGAGACCCAGTACTTC. As protein: CATGTGDQETQYF.

The V gene is TRBV2, the J gene TRBJ2-2, with unresolved D. The CDR3 is made up of 15 amino acids. V dropped 5 bases and J dropped 0 bases, with 10 bases sitting between them. The germline V gene encodes CDR1 SNHLY and CDR2 FYNNEI. The CDR3 sequence is CASSQTHANTGELFF. The CDR3 DNA is TGTGCCAGCAGTCAGACACACGCGAACACCGGGGAGCTGTTTTTT.

J is TRBJ1-2 and V is TRBV6-1; D ambiguous. The CDR3 spans 15 residues. Trimming removed 0 bases at V and 5 bases at J, with 13 bases between. Germline V lookup: CDR1 MNHNS, CDR2 SASEGT. For the CDR3, the DNA is TGTGCCAGCAGTGAAGCGCTGAGCGGGCCGTATGGCTACACCTTC. Amino acids: CASSEALSGPYGYTF.

The DNA for the CDR3 is TGCGCCAGCAGCGGGGACAGGGGTGGTGTTGGTGAAAAACTGTTTTTT. Protein product: CASSGDRGGVGEKLFF. The chain uses TRBV5-1 and TRBJ1-4; 10 bases are a match to TRBD1. There are 16 residues in the CDR3. Trimming removed 4 bases from V and 7 bases from J; junction bases left unmatched: 10. The germline V gene has CDR1 SGHRS and CDR2 YFSETQ.

This chain links TRBV30 with TRBJ2-2, with D unresolved. The length of the CDR3 is 12 residues. The V end was cut by 7 bases, the J end by 3 bases, with 9 bases between. CDR1 is GTSNPN, CDR2 SVGIG, per germline (reference sequence). CDR3 nucleotides: TGTGCCTCCCGACGCCACACCGGGGAGCTGTTTTTT. This gives the protein CASRRHTGELFF.

In this sample, this clone turned up a few times. CDR3 nucleotide sequence: TGTGCCAGCAGCGTGTGGAGGACTGAAGCTTTCTTT. This codes for CASSVWRTEAFF. This chain joins TRBV13 and TRBJ1-1; unclear D gene. CDR1 and CDR2 (germline): PRHDT, FYEKMQ (reference sequence). V shed 5 bases and J shed 5 bases, with 9 bases lying between them. The CDR3 runs to 12 residues.

J is TRBJ1-4 and V is TRBV3-1 (or the pseudogene TRBV3-2); D not certain. The ends were cut back, 3 bases at V and 2 bases at J, with 10 bases in the middle. The V gene's germline CDR1 is LGHDT and CDR2 YNNKEL (reference sequence). The CDR3 length is 15 residues. The CDR3 reads CASSQRVGTNEKLFF. The CDR3 DNA sequence: TGTGCCAGCAGCCAGAGGGTCGGCACTAATGAAAAACTGTTTTTT.

This clone was observed once. This sequence joins TRBV30 and TRBJ2-5, with D possibly TRBD2 on 6 matching bases. The CDR3 runs to 13 residues. Trimming pared 7 bases from V and 2 bases from J, leaving 14 bases between. Looked up from germline, CDR1 is GTSNPN and CDR2 is SVGIG (reference sequence). This CDR3 reads CASDLALQETQYF. The CDR3 DNA sequence: TGTGCCTCCGATCTAGCGCTACAAGAGACCCAGTACTTC.

The chain couples TRBV20-1 to TRBJ2-1; TRBD1 matches at 7 bases. The CDR3 is 14 residues long. Trimming removed 3 bases from V and 2 bases from J; junction bases left unmatched: 4. The germline gives CDR1 DFQATT, CDR2 SNEGSKA (reference sequence). CDR3 sequence reads: CSASGTETYNEQFF. The CDR3 nucleotides read TGCAGTGCTAGTGGGACAGAGACCTACAATGAGCAGTTCTTC.

The genes are TRBV12-5 and TRBJ1-1, with D uncertain. This CDR3 region has 14 residues. Germline V gene lookup returns CDR1 LGHNT and CDR2 FRNRAP. V was clipped by 1 base and J by 5 bases, with 11 bases between them. The CDR3 loop reads CASGLDLGTTEAFF. CDR3 bases: TGTGCTAGTGGTTTGGATCTGGGTACGACTGAAGCTTTCTTT.

This rearrangement joins TRBV9 to TRBJ2-1; possibly TRBD2 for D (5 bases). CDR1 is SGDLS and CDR2 is YYNGEE in the germline V gene. This CDR3 has 14 residues. V was cut by 0 bases and J by 2 bases, with 6 bases left in between. The CDR3 DNA reads TGTGCCAGCAGCGTAGTGGAGGCCTACAATGAGCAGTTCTTC. Protein product: CASSVVEAYNEQFF.

CDR3 loop: CATSDTGGSGNTIYF. DNA for the CDR3: TGTGCCACCAGTGACACAGGGGGCTCTGGAAACACCATATATTTT. This chain links TRBV24-1 with TRBJ1-3; 8 bases align to TRBD1. V lost 4 bases, J lost 0 bases, and 1 base stayed unmatched. CDR1 and CDR2 from the germline V gene are KGHDR and SFDVKD. The CDR3 totals 15 residues.

The gene calls are TRBV7-8 and TRBJ1-2; D is unclear. Germline V gene data show CDR1 as SGHVS and CDR2 as FQNEAQ. V was pared by 11 bases and J by 0 bases, with 25 bases between. The CDR3 covers 17 residues. The CDR3 loop is CACSRKAGAQTNYGYTF. CDR3 nucleotide sequence: TGTGCCTGCTCTCGGAAGGCAGGAGCACAAACTAACTATGGCTACACCTTC.

The V and J genes are TRBV6-1 and TRBJ1-5; D unclear. The CDR3 consists of 15 residues. V lost 3 bases and J lost 3, with 12 bases in between. Germline CDR1 is MNHNS and CDR2 is SASEGT. CDR3 residues: CASSDEEQFNQPQHF. CDR3 DNA sequence: TGTGCCAGCAGTGATGAGGAACAGTTCAATCAGCCCCAGCATTTT.

This clone was recorded only once. This chain links TRBV5-1 with TRBJ2-5, with 7 bases that match TRBD1. V was pared by 4 bases and J by 3 bases, with 9 bases of the junction left unmatched. The CDR3 totals 15 residues. The germline CDR1 and CDR2 sequences are SGHRS and YFSETQ. The CDR3 DNA is TGCGCCAGCAGCCCCCAACCCGGGACAGAAGAGACCCAGTACTTC. This codes for CASSPQPGTEETQYF.

The genes are TRBV9 and TRBJ2-7, with D perhaps given as TRBD1 or TRBD2 (5 bases each). Germline V gene sequence: CDR1 SGDLS, CDR2 YYNGEE. V was clipped by 0 bases and J by 0 bases, with 10 bases between them. There are 15 residues in the CDR3. The CDR3 nucleotides read TGTGCCAGCAGCGTAGGGGAGACAGACTCCTACGAGCAGTACTTC. It translates to CASSVGETDSYEQYF.

The CDR3 nucleotides are TGTGCCAGCAGTTACGACAGCCAGCCTAATTCACCCCTCCACTTT. It yields the protein CASSYDSQPNSPLHF. The chain joins TRBV6-5 to TRBJ1-6; D perhaps matches TRBD1 (5 bases). In germline, CDR1 is MNHEY, CDR2 SVGAGI. Trimming pared 2 bases from V and 6 bases from J, leaving 11 bases between. This CDR3 has 15 residues.

A single count supports this clone. V gene TRBV5-6 combines with J gene TRBJ2-2; 10 nucleotides align to TRBD1. This CDR3 is 15 amino acids long. Per germline, CDR1 SGHDT and CDR2 YYEEEE. The V segment lost 7 bases and the J segment 5 bases; nucleotides outside the gene matches: 8. The CDR3 DNA is TGTGCCAGCCATACCGGGACAGGGGCAACCGGGGAGCTGTTTTTT. It specifies CASHTGTGATGELFF.

The chain carries TRBV6-4 and TRBJ1-2; 10 bases agree with TRBD1. CDR1 MRHNA and CDR2 SNTAGT come from the germline V gene. The V segment lost 6 bases and the J segment 2 bases; nucleotides outside the gene matches: 3. CDR3 length: 14 amino acids. Here the CDR3 reads CASRSGQGNYGYTF. In nucleotides, the CDR3 is TGTGCCAGCAGATCGGGACAGGGGAACTATGGCTACACCTTC.

The sample holds one count of this clone. This chain connects TRBV20-1 to TRBJ2-2; no reliable D call. V shed 3 bases and J shed 0 bases, with 5 bases lying between them. In germline, CDR1 is DFQATT, CDR2 SNEGSKA (reference sequence). The CDR3 has 13 residues. The CDR3 nucleotides are TGCAGTGCTAGTACATCGAACACCGGGGAGCTGTTTTTT. Protein: CSASTSNTGELFF.